Below are 10 T cell receptor beta chains sequenced from a single sample in a study of cytomegalovirus exposure and HLA in healthy donors. Both 60 Vbeta primers and 13 Jbeta primers went into the PCR. Only in-frame clones appear in the TCRdb table, and some are missing; sequencing was by immunoSEQ multiplex PCR. This table has some 220,000 clones, around 84% appearing once. The sample consisted of PBMCs. The receptors were gathered from a girl aged 2 to 10 in good health and CMV-seronegative.

This CDR3 reads CTSSGKTSGGGNHPTDTQYF. In DNA form, the CDR3 reads TGCACCAGCAGCGGCAAGACTAGCGGGGGGGGTAACCATCCCACAGATACGCAGTATTTT. V and J are TRBV1 and TRBJ2-3; no check of the table's D call, TRBD2, against the DNA was made. TRBV1 is a pseudogene locus. The CDR3 spans 20 residues.

The chain has TRBV6-5 and TRBJ2-3; D perhaps matches TRBD1 (6 bases). The CDR3 is made up of 14 amino acids. Germline values: CDR1 MNHEY, CDR2 SVGAGI. The germline V and J ends were trimmed by 4 bases and 0 bases, with 8 bases remaining between them. CDR3 coding DNA: TGTGCCAGCAGTTTCGGACAGAGCACAGATACGCAGTATTTT. Translating it yields CASSFGQSTDTQYF.

This clone occurred once. The CDR3 nucleotides are TGTGCCAGCAGCCAAGAGGGACAAAGTCGTTCTGGGGCCAACGTCCTGACTTTC. This translates into CASSQEGQSRSGANVLTF. The V gene is TRBV4-2, the J gene TRBJ2-6; the D gene is possibly TRBD1 (6 bases). Trimming took 0 bases from V and 1 from J, leaving 13 bases between them. CDR3 length: 18 residues. Germline V gene data show CDR1 as LGHNA and CDR2 as YNFKEQ.

This chain uses TRBV7-9 with TRBJ2-1; possible D gene TRBD1, 5 bases. The CDR3 is 14 residues long. Trimming took 5 bases from V and 0 from J, leaving 8 bases between them. Germline loops: CDR1 SEHNR, CDR2 FQNEAQ (reference sequence). CDR3 residues: CASSTTASYNEQFF. The CDR3 nucleotides read TGTGCCAGCAGCACGACAGCCTCCTACAATGAGCAGTTCTTC.

The chain joins TRBV30 to TRBJ2-1; tentatively, D is TRBD1 (6 bases). V lost 2 bases to trimming and J lost 8 bases, with 10 bases between them. CDR3 length: 12 residues. Germline CDR1 GTSNPN, CDR2 SVGIG (reference sequence). The CDR3, as DNA: TGTGCCTGGAGTAAAACAGGGTATGAGCAGTTCTTC. Encoded protein: CAWSKTGYEQFF.

The chain joins TRBV27 to TRBJ1-5, with D perhaps TRBD1 (5 bases). Germline CDR1 reads MNHEY; CDR2 reads SMNVEV (reference sequence). Trimming removed 3 bases from V and 4 bases from J, with 10 bases in between. This CDR3 has 14 residues. The CDR3: CASSFGEGNQPQHF. CDR3 in DNA: TGTGCCAGCAGTTTTGGGGAGGGGAATCAGCCCCAGCATTTT.

The chain has TRBV6-5 and TRBJ2-3, with 11 bases aligning to TRBD2. Trimming at V came to 6 bases and at J to 10 bases, leaving 12 bases not matched to a gene. The CDR3 totals 15 residues. The V gene's germline CDR1 is MNHEY and CDR2 SVGAGI. CDR3 sequence (DNA): TGTGCCAGCAGACGAACTAGCGGGGGTCCCGCCGCGCAGTATTTT. Translated: CASRRTSGGPAAQYF.

This chain links TRBV28 with TRBJ1-5; unclear D gene. Trimming took 5 bases from V and 8 from J, leaving 10 bases between them. The CDR3 is made up of 12 amino acids. Per germline, CDR1 MDHEN and CDR2 SYDVKM. The CDR3 is CASSPDREPQHF. The CDR3 coding sequence is TGTGCCAGCAGTCCCGATCGAGAGCCCCAGCATTTT.

The J gene is TRBJ2-5, the V gene TRBV5-1; 7 bases match TRBD1. This CDR3 region has 14 residues. The V segment lost 4 bases and the J segment 5 bases; nucleotides outside the gene matches: 8. Germline values: CDR1 SGHRS, CDR2 YFSETQ. The CDR3, as DNA: TGCGCCAGCAGCCCGGGGACAGCCCGGGAGACCCAGTACTTC. Encoded protein: CASSPGTARETQYF.

The chain is built from TRBV19 and TRBJ1-4, with 7 bases identical to TRBD1. This CDR3 is built from 16 residues. V shed 3 bases, J shed 2 bases, and the junction held 6 bases outside the gene matches. Germline V lookup: CDR1 LNHDA, CDR2 SQIVND (reference sequence). CDR3 DNA sequence: TGTGCCAGTAGTATTAAGGGGGCGGACACTAATGAAAAACTGTTTTTT. Its protein is CASSIKGADTNEKLFF.